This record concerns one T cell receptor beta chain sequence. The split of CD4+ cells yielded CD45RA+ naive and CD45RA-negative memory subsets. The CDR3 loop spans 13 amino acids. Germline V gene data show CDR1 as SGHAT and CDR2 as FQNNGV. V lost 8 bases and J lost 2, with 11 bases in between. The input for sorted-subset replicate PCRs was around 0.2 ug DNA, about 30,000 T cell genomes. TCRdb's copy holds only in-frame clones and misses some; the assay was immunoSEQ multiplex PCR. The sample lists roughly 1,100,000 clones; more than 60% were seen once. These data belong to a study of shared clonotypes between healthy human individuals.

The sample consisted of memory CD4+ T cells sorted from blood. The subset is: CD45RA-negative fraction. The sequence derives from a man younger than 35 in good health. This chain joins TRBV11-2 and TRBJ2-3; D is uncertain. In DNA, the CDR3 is TGTGCCAGCCTTGAAGGAAACACAGATACGCAGTATTTT. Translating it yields CASLEGNTDTQYF.